Listed below are T cell receptor beta chains from one sample, sequenced in a study of T cells in Graves' hyperthyroidism and ophthalmopathy. TCRdb reanalysed the multiplex PCR reads using MiXCR and keeps one entry per CDR3 protein. The sample consists of a few hundred thousand distinct CDR3 sequences, around 16% of them appearing once. Input material: blood. Source of these receptors: a woman under 40 with Graves' hyperthyroidism. Both conserved end residues are part of each CDR3.

V gene	J gene	CDR3 protein
TRBV10-3	TRBJ1-1	CAMRRTGVTEAFF
TRBV6-5	TRBJ2-7	CASSYSVRAGGDEQYF
TRBV20-1	TRBJ2-4	CSAPREYRNIQYF
TRBV5-1	TRBJ1-5	CASSLDSSRNQPQHF
TRBV4-1	TRBJ2-7	CASSQPGTGGYEQYF
TRBV7-9	TRBJ2-1	CASSSSGGRYNEQFF
TRBV5-1	TRBJ2-1	CASSYRVGGYNEQFF
TRBV6-2/TRBV6-3	TRBJ1-1	CASKDPSTEAFF
TRBV10-3	TRBJ2-3	CASSEYTDTQYF
TRBV29-1	TRBJ1-2	CSVDERGLYGYTF
TRBV5-1	TRBJ2-7	CASSLVARTSSYEQYF
TRBV6-1	TRBJ2-1	CATYSGTSSYNEQFF
TRBV11-1	TRBJ2-2	CASSPLGAGDSGELFF
TRBV20-1	TRBJ2-5	CSARVAEVQETQYF
TRBV19	TRBJ1-5	CASSGGVLEGNQPQHF
TRBV30	TRBJ1-5	CAWSVPTGGSQPQHF
TRBV27	TRBJ2-7	CASSPGTSPSYEQYF
TRBV11-2	TRBJ2-7	CASSPDRYYEQYF
TRBV7-9	TRBJ2-7	CASSPRTGKEQQYF
TRBV11-2	TRBJ2-7	CASSRGVREQYF
TRBV2	TRBJ2-1	CASSETLAGEDEQFF
TRBV6-2/TRBV6-3	TRBJ2-7	CASSKLRLAGGPGEQYF
TRBV7-9	TRBJ2-3	CASSLALRLDTQYF
TRBV7-8	TRBJ1-2	CASSLRGNYGYTF
TRBV6-1	TRBJ2-7	CASSGAGTERNEQYF
TRBV7-2	TRBJ2-3	CASSLTAGGITDTQYF
TRBV6-1	TRBJ1-1	CASSGAGGIDTEAFF
TRBV5-8	TRBJ2-1	CASSLVEDRGLYNEQFF
TRBV30	TRBJ2-7	CAWSVGLAFSYEQYF
TRBV5-1	TRBJ2-7	CASSLGLQSPGRAYEQYF
TRBV14	TRBJ2-3	CASSQGLAGTDTDTQYF
TRBV5-1	TRBJ1-1	CASSLVVRNTEAFF
TRBV5-4	TRBJ2-7	CASSLDRADEQYF
TRBV4-3	TRBJ2-7	CASSQDRTDSSYEQYF
TRBV7-2	TRBJ2-1	CASSLAFRYPNEQFF
TRBV5-1	TRBJ2-1	CASSLGLAGPFYNEQFF
TRBV20-1	TRBJ1-1	CSAREDGDTEAFF